Shown below are 30 T cell receptor beta chains from a single sample sequenced in a study of blood T cell repertoires in COVID-19. The table came from immunoSEQ multiplex PCR; TCRdb's copy has only in-frame clones and leaves some out. This table holds 110,000 or so clones, around nine tenths found once. The sample consisted of peripheral blood. The receptors here all came from a woman aged 70 to 79 who had recovered from COVID-19.

The gene calls are TRBV30 and TRBJ2-7; a possible D gene is TRBD1 (5 bases). There are 12 residues in the CDR3. From germline, CDR1 is GTSNPN and CDR2 SVGIG (reference sequence). V shed 0 bases and J shed 6 bases, with 9 bases lying between them. CDR3 in amino acids: CAWSVGAIEQYF. The DNA for the CDR3 is TGTGCCTGGAGTGTAGGGGCGATCGAGCAGTACTTC.

V is TRBV7-2 and J is TRBJ2-7; the D gene is possibly TRBD2 (7 bases). The CDR3 length is 12 residues. V was cut by 4 bases and J by 6 bases, with 10 bases left in between. CDR1 and CDR2 from the germline V gene are SGHTA and FQGNSA. The DNA of the CDR3 is TGTGCCAGCAGCTGGGGGGGCCTCGAGCAGTACTTC. Protein sequence: CASSWGGLEQYF.

The chain combines TRBV24-1 with TRBJ2-5; TRBD2 matches at 11 bases. The CDR3 is 17 residues long. The J segment lost 2 bases and the V segment lost 4 bases, leaving 8 bases of the junction unmatched. The germline V gene encodes CDR1 KGHDR and CDR2 SFDVKD. The CDR3 region has the DNA TGTGCCACCAGTGACCAGCCCCGGACTAGCGGGCAAGAGACCCAGTACTTC. It is translated as CATSDQPRTSGQETQYF.

This chain connects TRBV5-6 to TRBJ2-2; D call uncertain. V was pared by 2 bases and J by 0 bases, with 11 bases between. This CDR3 comprises 16 residues. Germline V gives CDR1 SGHDT, CDR2 YYEEEE. CDR3 coding DNA: TGTGCCAGCAGCTTTAGATTCCTAACGAACACCGGGGAGCTGTTTTTT. Its protein product is CASSFRFLTNTGELFF. The variable domain in full, with the rest retrieved from reference TRBV5-6 and TRBJ2-2, is DAGVTQSPTHLIKTRGQQVTLRCSPKSGHDTVSWYQQALGQGPQFIFQYYEEEERQRGNFPDRFSGHQFPNYSSELNVNALLLGDSALYLCASSFRFLTNTGELFFGEGSRLTVL.

The chain combines TRBV5-1 with TRBJ1-6; the match to TRBD1 covers 7 bases. The V gene end was trimmed by 0 bases and the J gene end by 0 bases; junction bases not matched to a gene: 9. The CDR3 runs to 19 residues. The germline V gene has CDR1 SGHRS and CDR2 YFSETQ. CDR3 DNA: TGCGCCAGCAGCTTGGCCGGGCAGGGGGGAAGCTCCTATAATTCACCCCTCCACTTT. Its translation: CASSLAGQGGSSYNSPLHF.

The V and J genes are TRBV15 and TRBJ2-5; 11 nucleotides line up with TRBD2. From germline, CDR1 is LNHNV and CDR2 YYDKDF (reference sequence). Unmatched junction bases numbered 10, after V lost 0 bases and J lost 7 bases. The CDR3 sequence is 17 residues long. The CDR3 spells CATSRDGVAGGQGTQYF. The CDR3 nucleotides read TGTGCCACCAGCAGAGATGGGGTAGCGGGGGGGCAGGGGACCCAGTACTTC.

The rearrangement joins TRBV28 to TRBJ2-7; D possibly corresponds to TRBD2 (6 bases). Germline V CDR1 and CDR2: MDHEN, SYDVKM. Deletions cut 4 bases from V and 4 bases from J, with 20 bases between. CDR3 length: 16 residues. The DNA of the CDR3 is TGTGCCAGCAGTTCCTCTTATAGGACCGGGAGTTACGAGCAGTACTTC. It yields the protein CASSSSYRTGSYEQYF.

The chain has TRBV29-1 and TRBJ1-2; 7 bases match TRBD1. The CDR3 is made up of 11 amino acids. Trimming took 7 bases from V and 8 from J; bases not matched to a gene: 7. Germline values: CDR1 SQVTM, CDR2 ANQGSEA. The CDR3 nucleotides are TGCAGCGCTTACAGGGGTTGGGGCTACACCTTC. Translation gives CSAYRGWGYTF.

The rearrangement links TRBV5-8 to TRBJ2-1, with TRBD2 matching 11 bases. V was pared by 4 bases and J by 3 bases, with 12 bases of the junction left unmatched. CDR3 length: 18 amino acids. From germline, CDR1 is SGHTS and CDR2 YDEGEE. Here the CDR3 DNA reads TGTGCCAGCAGCCGAATCGCCCTAGCGGGGGGCTTCTACAATGAGCAGTTCTTC. Protein product: CASSRIALAGGFYNEQFF.

The genes are TRBV6-5 and TRBJ1-6, with D unresolved. Germline assignment: CDR1 MNHEY and CDR2 SVGAGI. Trimming left V 8 bases short and J 0 bases short, with 8 bases between. The CDR3 totals 14 residues. The CDR3 here is CASGGRSYNSPLHF. CDR3 coding DNA: TGTGCCAGCGGAGGCCGCTCCTATAATTCACCCCTCCACTTT.

Only one count was recorded for this clone. The chain couples TRBV30 to TRBJ1-5; TRBD1 is a possible D gene (5 bases). CDR1 and CDR2 (germline): GTSNPN, SVGIG (reference sequence). Deletions cut 2 bases from V and 5 bases from J, with 16 bases between. The CDR3 has 15 amino acids. CDR3 coding DNA: TGTGCCTGGAGTAGAGGCAGGCAGGGCTATCAGCCCCAGCATTTT. Translation: CAWSRGRQGYQPQHF.

The rearrangement uses TRBV3-1 (or the pseudogene TRBV3-2) and TRBJ2-1, with 10 bases lining up with TRBD2. This CDR3 contains 17 residues. Germline V gene data show CDR1 as LGHDT and CDR2 as YNNKEL (reference sequence). The V gene end was trimmed by 2 bases and the J gene end by 8 bases; junction bases not matched to a gene: 12. CDR3 nucleotides: TGTGCCAGCAGCCAAATCCCTCCGGGACTAGCGTCTGATGAGCAGTTCTTC. This encodes CASSQIPPGLASDEQFF.

The chain joins TRBV28 to TRBJ2-7; 7 bases agree with TRBD1. The V gene end was trimmed by 4 bases and the J gene end by 0 bases; junction bases not matched to a gene: 6. Germline-derived CDR1 and CDR2 are MDHEN and SYDVKM. The CDR3 length is 15 residues. The CDR3 bases are TGTGCCAGCAGTTCCCACGACAGGGCCTCCTACGAGCAGTACTTC. It yields the protein CASSSHDRASYEQYF.

The V gene is TRBV6-5, the J gene TRBJ1-6, with a possible D match to TRBD1 (5 bases). The CDR3 extends over 14 amino acids. Germline V lookup: CDR1 MNHEY, CDR2 SVGAGI. The V end was cut by 7 bases, the J end by 8 bases, with 15 bases between. In nucleotides, the CDR3 is TGTGCCAGCATGGTCTTGGGGGGTGATTCACCCCTCCACTTT. Translating it yields CASMVLGGDSPLHF.

The J gene is TRBJ2-5, the V gene TRBV7-9; 8 bases agree with TRBD2. CDR3 length: 14 residues. With V trimmed by 5 bases and J by 4 bases, 6 bases remained unmatched. The germline gives CDR1 SEHNR, CDR2 FQNEAQ (reference sequence). The CDR3 region is CASSLSGGRETQYF. The CDR3 DNA sequence: TGTGCCAGCAGCCTCAGCGGGGGCAGAGAGACCCAGTACTTC.

The chain is built from TRBV5-1 and TRBJ2-3, with D possibly matching TRBD1 (5 bases). Trimming left V 4 bases short and J 2 bases short, with 11 bases between. The CDR3 is 14 amino acids. Per germline, CDR1 SGHRS and CDR2 YFSETQ. CDR3 sequence: CASSATVSTDTQYF. The CDR3 nucleotides are TGCGCCAGCAGCGCGACAGTTTCCACAGATACGCAGTATTTT. The complete variable domain, with remaining parts taken from reference TRBV5-1 and TRBJ2-3, reads KAGVTQTPRYLIKTRGQQVTLSCSPISGHRSVSWYQQTPGQGLQFLFEYFSETQRNKGNFPGRFSGRQFSNSRSEMNVSTLELGDSALYLCASSATVSTDTQYFGPGTRLTVL.

The rearrangement joins TRBV5-5 to TRBJ2-5; maybe TRBD1 (6 bases). CDR3 length: 15 residues. V gave up 4 bases and J gave up 5 bases, with 18 bases separating them. Germline V gene data show CDR1 as SGHKS and CDR2 as YYEKEE (reference sequence). The CDR3: CASSPLRGGVETQYF. The DNA of the CDR3 is TGTGCCAGCAGCCCCCTTCGAGGGGGAGTCGAGACCCAGTACTTC.

The V call is TRBV6-4, the J call TRBJ1-2; D gene unclear. The germline gives CDR1 MRHNA, CDR2 SNTAGT. V dropped 3 bases and J dropped 8 bases, with 10 bases sitting between them. This CDR3 region has 12 residues. CDR3 nucleotide sequence: TGTGCCAGCAGTGATAGAGGGATCGGCTACACCTTC. This gives the protein CASSDRGIGYTF.

This sequence joins TRBV4-3 and TRBJ1-6, with D perhaps matching TRBD1 (6 bases). Trimming left V 0 bases short and J 9 bases short, with 15 bases between. Per germline, CDR1 LGHNA and CDR2 YSLEER. The CDR3 has 16 amino acids. CDR3: CASSQDPQGSASPLHF. Written as DNA, the CDR3 is TGCGCCAGCAGCCAAGATCCCCAGGGGTCGGCTTCACCCCTCCACTTT.

This clone was recorded only once. This chain connects TRBV12-3 or TRBV12-4 to TRBJ2-5, with a weak D call TRBD1 (5 bases). Trimming stripped 9 bases from V and 2 bases from J, with 13 bases between. This CDR3 is built from 13 residues. The CDR3 DNA reads as TGTGCCAGTACTACCCGACAGCAAGAGACCCAGTACTTC. It codes for CASTTRQQETQYF.

This sequence joins TRBV19 and TRBJ2-7; 8 bases match TRBD2. Germline V gives CDR1 LNHDA, CDR2 SQIVND (reference sequence). J lost 3 bases, V lost 0 bases, and 10 bases had no gene match. The CDR3 sequence is 17 residues long. CDR3 sequence: CASSIDRGTRRYYEQYF. The CDR3 DNA sequence: TGTGCCAGTAGTATAGATCGGGGGACTAGAAGGTACTACGAGCAGTACTTC.

V is TRBV2 and J is TRBJ1-4, with TRBD1 matching over 10 bases. The CDR3 is made up of 16 amino acids. CDR1 and CDR2 from the germline V gene are SNHLY and FYNNEI. Losses at the gene ends were 9 bases for V and 8 bases for J; bases not matched to a gene: 15. CDR3 region: CASKIAGTGAREKLFF. As DNA, the CDR3 is TGTGCCAGTAAAATCGCCGGGACAGGGGCGAGGGAAAAACTGTTTTTT.

The DNA of the CDR3 is TGCGCCAGCAGCGTGACCGGGACTAAGAACACCGGGGAGCTGTTTTTT. It specifies CASSVTGTKNTGELFF. This chain uses TRBV5-1 with TRBJ2-2; 7 bases fit TRBD2. V shed 4 bases, J shed 1 base, and the junction held 7 bases outside the gene matches. CDR3 length: 16 amino acids. Germline V gene lookup returns CDR1 SGHRS and CDR2 YFSETQ. Looking up the rest from reference TRBV5-1 and TRBJ2-2 gives the full variable domain: KAGVTQTPRYLIKTRGQQVTLSCSPISGHRSVSWYQQTPGQGLQFLFEYFSETQRNKGNFPGRFSGRQFSNSRSEMNVSTLELGDSALYLCASSVTGTKNTGELFFGEGSRLTVL.

The chain combines TRBV11-2 with TRBJ1-6; maybe TRBD1 (5 bases). This CDR3 comprises 14 residues. Germline CDR1 is SGHAT and CDR2 is FQNNGV. V lost 1 base and J lost 9, with 10 bases in between. In DNA, the CDR3 is TGTGCCAGCAGCTTAGGCAGGGAGGGTTCACCCCTCCACTTT. Protein: CASSLGREGSPLHF.

The chain uses TRBV6-5 and TRBJ2-5; 10 bases match TRBD1. The CDR3 runs 14 residues. Germline lookup yields CDR1 MNHEY and CDR2 SVGAGI. V lost 7 bases to trimming and J lost 5 bases; unmatched junction nucleotides: 7. Here the CDR3 DNA reads TGTGCCAGCACCCGGACAGGGGGGGGTGAGACCCAGTACTTC. Protein: CASTRTGGGETQYF.

This chain connects TRBV7-2 to TRBJ2-1, with 12 bases that match TRBD2. CDR1 SGHTA and CDR2 FQGNSA come from the germline V gene. The ends lost 3 bases at V and 1 base at J; junction bases unmatched: 1. The CDR3 runs 16 residues. The CDR3 nucleotides are TGTGCCAGCAGCTTCACTAGCGGGGGGTCCTACAATGAGCAGTTCTTC. This translates into CASSFTSGGSYNEQFF. Complete variable domain (other parts from reference TRBV7-2 and TRBJ2-1): GAGVSQSPSNKVTEKGKDVELRCDPISGHTALYWYRQSLGQGLEFLIYFQGNSAPDKSGLPSDRFSAERTGGSVSTLTIQRTQQEDSAVYLCASSFTSGGSYNEQFFGPGTRLTVL.

The chain carries TRBV6-2 or TRBV6-3 and TRBJ1-1, with TRBD1 matching over 8 bases. Germline V CDR1 and CDR2: MNHEY, SVGEGT. J lost 4 bases, V lost 6 bases, and 13 bases had no gene match. This CDR3 contains 16 residues. In DNA form, the CDR3 reads TGTGCCAGCAGCCCCGACAGGGGAGGTATCCCCACTGAAGCTTTCTTT. This translates into CASSPDRGGIPTEAFF.

This clone occurred a few times. The V gene is TRBV5-1, the J gene TRBJ1-1; maybe TRBD1 (6 bases). Trimming removed 4 bases from V and 2 bases from J, with 18 bases in between. The germline CDR1 and CDR2 sequences are SGHRS and YFSETQ. The CDR3 spans 16 residues. This CDR3 is CASSLQGQPPNTEAFF. Here the CDR3 DNA reads TGCGCCAGCAGCCTCCAAGGACAGCCCCCAAACACTGAAGCTTTCTTT.

The DNA of the CDR3 is TGTGCCACCAGTGACCCTAGGACAGGGGGCACTGAAGCTTTCTTT. It codes for CATSDPRTGGTEAFF. This rearrangement joins TRBV24-1 to TRBJ1-1; 10 nucleotides match TRBD1. The germline V gene has CDR1 KGHDR and CDR2 SFDVKD. The CDR3 sequence is 15 residues long. J lost 4 bases, V lost 4 bases, and 5 bases had no gene match.

This clone was picked up one time. The chain couples TRBV7-3 to TRBJ1-1, with D maybe TRBD1 (5 bases). Trimming stripped 1 base from V and 6 bases from J, with 18 bases between. The CDR3 is 16 amino acids. Per germline, CDR1 SGHTA and CDR2 FQGTGA. The DNA for the CDR3 is TGTGCCAGCAGCTTAATGGGGCGGGGCGGAGGTTCTGAAGCTTTCTTT. It yields the protein CASSLMGRGGGSEAFF.